Listed here are 30 T cell receptor beta chains from one sample, sequenced in a study of tumor-infiltrating lymphocytes in primary liver carcinoma. Co-extraction of both nucleic acids (RNA and DNA) used roughly 20-33 mg of unsorted bulk tissue. Synthesis of TCR beta cDNA was carried out from 450 to 500 ng total RNA with a constant-region primer. Each TCR beta library was derived from three nested multiplex PCR rounds that employed slightly modified ARM-PCR. Forward primers for TRBV1-TRBV30 and a C-beta reverse primer served the first two PCR rounds, at about 10 cycles each. Each CDR3 protein gets one entry after TCRdb re-called the multiplex PCR reads with MiXCR. The sample shows 70,000 to 95,000 distinct CDR3 sequences, about 72% of them seen only once. The sample consisted of liver tumor tissue from sampling region 4. Subset of the sample: tumor region T4, right-lateral pole. These receptors all stem from a middle-aged man with primary liver carcinoma and hepatitis B virus infection.

About this clonotype: The junction and the germline gene differ at one end; a read error may be behind it. V gene TRBV29-1 combines with J gene TRBJ2-1; TRBD1 matches 8 bases. The CDR3 runs to 13 residues. Germline loops: CDR1 SQVTM, CDR2 ANQGSEA. The CDR3 loop is CSVGRTGLGKQFF. DNA of the CDR3: TGCAGCGTCGGACGGACAGGGTTGGGTAAGCAATTCTTC.

A note on this clonotype: Sequence at one end of the junction differs from germline and may be a read error. The CDR3 DNA reads TGTGCCAGCAGCCCTGGGACTAGCGGGGTCGGTGGTACAGATACGCAGTTTTTT. It encodes CASSPGTSGVGGTDTQFF. The gene calls are TRBV5-4 and TRBJ2-3; 13 positions agree with TRBD2. Germline lookup yields CDR1 SGHNT and CDR2 YYREEE (reference sequence). The CDR3 consists of 18 residues.

A word on this clonotype: One end of the junction does not line up with germline, which may come from a read error. The chain recombines TRBV6-6 with TRBJ1-5; D unresolved. This CDR3 spans 13 amino acids. Germline CDR1 reads MNHNY; CDR2 reads SVGAGI (reference sequence). The CDR3 DNA reads as TGTGCCAGCAGGGACGTTAGCATTCAGCCCCAGCATTTT. Its translation: CASRDVSIQPQHF.

This clonotype was seen a handful of times. This sequence may be a read error, since a much larger clone differs from it by one base. This chain joins TRBV4-1 and TRBJ2-7, with D possibly called TRBD1 or TRBD2 (5 bases each). CDR1 is MGHRA, CDR2 YSYEKL, per germline. V was cut by 5 bases and J by 6 bases, with 23 bases left in between. The CDR3 spans 16 residues. For the CDR3, the DNA is TGCGCCAGCAGCGCAACATGGGGACCGGCAGCCTGCGAGCAGTACTTC. Amino acids: CASSATWGPAACEQYF.

Notes on this clonotype: Mismatch with germline at one junction end may stem from a read error. The chain couples TRBV12-3 or TRBV12-4 to TRBJ2-3; 9 bases map to TRBD2. The CDR3 sequence is 19 residues long. DNA of the CDR3: TGTGCCAGCAGTCATGACGGATACTCCAGCGGGAGGTCCCCAGATACGCTGTATTTT. Encoded protein: CASSHDGYSSGRSPDTLYF.

The chain joins TRBV11-2 to TRBJ2-5, with TRBD1 matching 7 bases. V gave up 8 bases and J gave up 9 bases; unmatched junction bases: 15. The CDR3 has 14 amino acids. Germline V gene sequence: CDR1 SGHAT, CDR2 FQNNGV. The CDR3: CASGLTGSAEAQYF. The CDR3 region has the DNA TGTGCCAGCGGACTGACAGGGTCCGCGGAGGCCCAGTACTTC.

This rearrangement joins TRBV11-2 to TRBJ2-5; possibly TRBD2 for D (6 bases). Trimming pared 6 bases from V and 9 bases from J, leaving 26 bases between. Germline values: CDR1 SGHAT, CDR2 FQNNGV. This CDR3 region has 16 residues. CDR3 residues: CASRSRDSAHQESQYF. The DNA for the CDR3 is TGTGCCAGCAGATCTCGGGACTCGGCCCATCAGGAGTCCCAGTACTTC.

Regarding this clonotype: Relative to the germline gene, one junction end is altered; a read error may explain this. The chain uses TRBV29-1 and TRBJ2-7, with D hard to call. The V gene's germline CDR1 is SQVTM and CDR2 ANQGSEA. The CDR3 covers 12 residues. The CDR3 DNA reads as TGCAACGCAAAAGGCAACTCCTATGAGCAGTACTTC. Protein: CNAKGNSYEQYF.

This clonotype occurred a few times. The chain recombines TRBV18 with TRBJ2-1; D gene uncertain. V was shortened by 10 bases and J by 4 bases, with 14 bases between the two germline ends. This CDR3 spans 13 amino acids. Germline V gene data show CDR1 as KGHSH and CDR2 as LQKENI. CDR3 sequence reads: CATEPDGYNEQFF. For the CDR3, the DNA is TGTGCCACGGAACCGGACGGTTACAATGAGCAGTTCTTC. Filled out from reference TRBV18 and TRBJ2-1, the complete variable domain reads NAGVMQNPRHLVRRRGQEARLRCSPMKGHSHVYWYRQLPEEGLKFMVYLQKENIIDESGMPKERFSAEFPKEGPSILRIQQVVRGDSAAYFCATEPDGYNEQFFGPGTRLTVL.

Concerning this clonotype: An end of the junction differs from the germline gene, which may be a read error. The gene calls are TRBV11-2 and TRBJ2-7; D is ambiguous. This CDR3 spans 14 amino acids. Germline values: CDR1 SGHAT, CDR2 FQNNGV. CDR3 bases: TGTGCCAGCAGCTTAGCTGACACTGCCTACGAGCACTACTTT. Translating it yields CASSLADTAYEHYF.

A note on this clonotype: The junction shows a germline mismatch at one end, possibly a read error. The CDR3 loop reads CASSPSRNRVEQYF. CDR3 DNA: TGTGCCAGCAGTCCATCCAGGAACAGGGTGGAGCAGTACTTT. The rearrangement links TRBV6-5 to TRBJ2-7, with D possibly matching TRBD1 (6 bases). Germline lookup yields CDR1 MNHEY and CDR2 SVGAGI. The CDR3 totals 14 residues.

CDR3 protein: CSAKRGTNIEAFF. CDR3 nucleotide sequence: TGCAGCGCAAAGAGGGGGACTAACATCGAAGCTTTCTTT. The V gene is TRBV29-1, the J gene TRBJ1-1; D may be TRBD1 (6 bases). V lost 7 bases and J lost 8, with 20 bases in between. CDR1 and CDR2 (germline): SQVTM, ANQGSEA. This CDR3 is built from 13 residues.

The chain combines TRBV6-1 with TRBJ2-3, with 7 positions matching TRBD2. From germline, CDR1 is MNHNS and CDR2 SASEGT. CDR3 length equals 16 residues. The V and J ends lost 8 bases and 1 base, in that order; junction bases with no gene match: 12. The CDR3 here is CASGPPGGMGTDTQYF. DNA for the CDR3: TGTGCCAGCGGTCCCCCGGGGGGAATGGGCACAGATACGCAGTATTTT.

This clonotype turned up a few times. This chain connects TRBV2 to TRBJ2-1, with D unresolved. Between the trimmed V and J ends, which lost 5 bases and 5 bases, there was a span of 16 bases. Germline V CDR1 and CDR2: SNHLY, FYNNEI. The CDR3 length is 15 residues. The CDR3 sequence is CASSLPGSTDNEQFF. In DNA, the CDR3 is TGTGCCAGCAGTCTCCCCGGTTCTACGGACAATGAGCAGTTCTTC. Variable domain in full (rest from reference TRBV2 and TRBJ2-1): EPEVTQTPSHQVTQMGQEVILRCVPISNHLYFYWYRQILGQKVEFLVSFYNNEISEKSEIFDDQFSVERPDGSNFTLKIRSTKLEDSAMYFCASSLPGSTDNEQFFGPGTRLTVL.

This clonotype was recorded at least ten times. The chain recombines TRBV7-8 with TRBJ2-7, with D perhaps TRBD1 (5 bases). The CDR3 is 16 amino acids. The V gene's germline CDR1 is SGHVS and CDR2 FQNEAQ. V lost 2 bases and J 0 bases, leaving 14 bases between the germline ends. The CDR3, as DNA: TGTGCCAGCAGCTTACGGACCCAGACAGTCTCCTACGAGCAGTACTTC. Its protein is CASSLRTQTVSYEQYF.

The chain has TRBV7-9 and TRBJ2-1, with 12 bases that match TRBD2. V was clipped by 5 bases and J by 8 bases; unmatched bases: 10. Looked up from germline, CDR1 is SEHNR and CDR2 is FQNEAQ (reference sequence). The CDR3 covers 16 residues. Here the CDR3 reads CASSPLAGGFSDEQFF. Written as DNA, the CDR3 is TGTGCCAGCAGCCCGCTAGCGGGGGGGTTTTCCGATGAGCAGTTCTTC.

This clonotype is classed as medium-sized. The chain is built from TRBV29-1 and TRBJ2-1; no clear D gene. V gave up 0 bases and J gave up 5 bases, with 8 bases separating them. The length of the CDR3 is 13 residues. Germline lookup yields CDR1 SQVTM and CDR2 ANQGSEA. CDR3 DNA sequence: TGCAGCGTTGAAGATACTACTCACAATGAGCAGTTCTTC. This encodes CSVEDTTHNEQFF.

Points on this clonotype: This could be a read error, since a much larger clone is one nucleotide away. The chain uses TRBV12-3 or TRBV12-4 and TRBJ1-4; D uncertain. There are 14 residues in the CDR3. The CDR3 protein is CASSFPPGNDKLFF. The CDR3, as DNA: TGTGCCAGCAGTTTCCCGCCGGGGAATGATAAACTGTTTTTT.

About this clonotype: Its ends do not fully match the called genes, so a read error is possible. The chain recombines TRBV29-1 with TRBJ2-1, with D unresolved. From germline, CDR1 is SQVTM and CDR2 ANQGSEA. This CDR3 region has 16 residues. The CDR3 protein is CSVEWVRIRSCNEQFF. CDR3 bases: TGCAGCGTTGAATGGGTCAGGATTAGATCTTGCAATGAGCAGTTTTTC.

This clonotype was recorded only once. An end of the junction differs from the germline gene, which may be a read error. This sequence joins TRBV11-1 and TRBJ2-5; D unclear. Germline CDR1 is SGHAT and CDR2 is FQDESV (reference sequence). This CDR3 is 15 amino acids long. CDR3 sequence (DNA): TGTGCCAGTAGCTTAGAGGCGAGGCCCCAAGAGATTCAGTACTTC. It encodes CASSLEARPQEIQYF.

As to this clonotype: At one end, the junction sequence differs from germline, possibly due to a read error. The chain joins TRBV12-3 or TRBV12-4 to TRBJ1-4; perhaps TRBD1 as D (6 bases). This CDR3 spans 13 amino acids. CDR3 amino acids: CASRLGHDEKPFF. DNA of the CDR3: TGTGCCAGCAGGCTGGGACACGACGAAAAACCGTTTTTT.

The chain couples TRBV11-1 to TRBJ2-7, with 9 positions matching TRBD2. The J call is uncertain, as TRBJ2-1 better fits the DNA end. CDR1 is SGHAT, CDR2 FQDESV, per germline (reference sequence). The CDR3 runs to 14 residues. The CDR3 DNA is TGTGCCATTAGCCCTGACAGCGGGAGGTACGAGCAGTTCTTC. Protein product: CAISPDSGRYEQFF.

The chain is built from TRBV4-1 and TRBJ1-2; tentatively, D is TRBD1 (6 bases). The germline CDR1 and CDR2 sequences are MGHRA and YSYEKL. Trimming took 4 bases from V and 9 from J, leaving 24 bases between them. The CDR3 runs 16 residues. CDR3 region: CASSLRTAGGSRCYTF. The CDR3 bases are TGCGCCAGCAGCCTACGGACAGCGGGTGGTTCTAGATGCTACACCTTC.

As to this clonotype: A much more abundant neighbour one base away suggests this may be a read error. This chain links TRBV12-3 or TRBV12-4 with TRBJ2-1; 7 positions match TRBD2. This CDR3 has 13 amino acids. The CDR3 DNA reads as TGTGCCATCAGTCCGACTAGCACCAATGAGCAGTTCTTC. Protein sequence: CAISPTSTNEQFF.

This sequence joins TRBV7-8 and TRBJ1-2; TRBD1 matches at 8 bases. The CDR3 covers 15 residues. The germline gives CDR1 SGHVS, CDR2 FQNEAQ. V was pared by 4 bases and J by 3 bases, with 7 bases of the junction left unmatched. The CDR3 nucleotides are TGTGCCAGCAGCTGTCGGACAGGGAGCCACTATGGCTACACCTTC. This encodes CASSCRTGSHYGYTF.

There are a few counts of this clonotype. The rearrangement joins TRBV28 to TRBJ2-7; 7 nucleotides line up with TRBD2. There are 16 residues in the CDR3. J was trimmed by 3 bases and V by 5 bases; bases with no gene match: 13. From germline, CDR1 is MDHEN and CDR2 SYDVKM. The CDR3 reads CASSLWEGSPHYEQYF. The CDR3 DNA follows: TGTGCCAGCAGTCTGTGGGAGGGGTCCCCTCACTACGAGCAGTACTTC.

Concerning this clonotype itself: Likely a read error: the CDR3 ends without its conserved phenylalanine or tryptophan. This sequence joins TRBV12-3 or TRBV12-4 and TRBJ1-4; D is undetermined. The CDR3 is 12 residues long. CDR3 sequence reads: CVSTLGGEKLFL. CDR3 sequence (DNA): TGTGTCAGCACCCTAGGAGGAGAAAAACTGTTTCTT.

This clonotype was seen once. The V gene is TRBV6-6, the J gene TRBJ2-7; D perhaps matches TRBD1 (6 bases). Per the germline V gene, CDR1 is MNHNY and CDR2 is SVGAGI (reference sequence). This CDR3 spans 15 amino acids. Trimming took off 10 bases at V and 1 base at J, with 20 bases between the two ends. The chain's CDR3 is CANRDHGTWSYEQYF. For the CDR3, the DNA is TGTGCCAACAGGGATCACGGGACATGGTCCTACGAGCAGTACTTC.

The chain has TRBV4-1 and TRBJ2-7; no firm D call. The CDR3 is 16 residues long. Trimming removed 0 bases at V and 5 bases at J, with 17 bases between. Germline CDR1 reads MGHRA; CDR2 reads YSYEKL. The CDR3: CASSQDPHGIGNEQYF. In DNA form, the CDR3 reads TGCGCCAGCAGCCAAGATCCCCATGGGATAGGGAACGAGCAGTACTTC.

Details on this clonotype: At one boundary the junction diverges from the germline segment, which might be a read error. The gene calls are TRBV5-4 and TRBJ1-2, with D tentatively TRBD1 (5 bases). From germline, CDR1 is SGHNT and CDR2 YYREEE (reference sequence). The CDR3 has 14 amino acids. CDR3 sequence reads: CASNLASSRVGYTF. DNA of the CDR3: TGTGCCAGCAACTTGGCCAGTAGCAGGGTCGGCTACACCTTC.